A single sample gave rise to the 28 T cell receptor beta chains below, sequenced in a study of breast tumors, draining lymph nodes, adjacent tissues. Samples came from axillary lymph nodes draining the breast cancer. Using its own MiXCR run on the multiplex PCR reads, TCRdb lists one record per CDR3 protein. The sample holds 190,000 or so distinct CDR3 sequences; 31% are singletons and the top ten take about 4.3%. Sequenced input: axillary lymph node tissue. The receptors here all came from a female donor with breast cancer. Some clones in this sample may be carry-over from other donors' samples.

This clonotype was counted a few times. CDR3 in amino acids: CASPGGGHLNTGELFF. For the CDR3, the DNA is TGTGCCAGCCCTGGAGGGGGGCATTTGAACACCGGGGAGCTGTTTTTT. This chain links TRBV3-1 with TRBJ2-2; tentatively, D is TRBD1 or TRBD2 (6 bases each). Trimming cost V 8 bases and J 1 base, with 17 bases left between them. In germline, CDR1 is LGHDT, CDR2 YNNKEL (reference sequence). The CDR3 sequence is 16 residues long.

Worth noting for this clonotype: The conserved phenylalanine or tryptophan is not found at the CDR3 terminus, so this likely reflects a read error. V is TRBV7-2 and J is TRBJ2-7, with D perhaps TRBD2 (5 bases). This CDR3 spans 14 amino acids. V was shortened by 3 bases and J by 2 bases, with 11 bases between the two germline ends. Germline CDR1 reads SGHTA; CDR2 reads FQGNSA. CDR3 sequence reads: CASSFRDSAYEQYL. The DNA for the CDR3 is TGTGCCAGCAGCTTCCGGGATTCAGCCTACGAGCAGTACCTC.

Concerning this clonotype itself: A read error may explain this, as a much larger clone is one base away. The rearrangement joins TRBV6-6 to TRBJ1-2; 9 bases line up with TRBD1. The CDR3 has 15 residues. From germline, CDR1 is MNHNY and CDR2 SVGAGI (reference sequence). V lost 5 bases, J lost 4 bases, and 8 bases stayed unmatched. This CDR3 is CASSPETGGGYGYTF. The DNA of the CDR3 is TGTGCCAGCAGTCCAGAAACAGGGGGCGGCTATGGCTACACCTTC.

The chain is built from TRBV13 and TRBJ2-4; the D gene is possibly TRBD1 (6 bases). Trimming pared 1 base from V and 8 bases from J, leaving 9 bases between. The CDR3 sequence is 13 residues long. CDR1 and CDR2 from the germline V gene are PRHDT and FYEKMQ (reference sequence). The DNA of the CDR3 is TGTGCCAGCAGCTTAGTTAGGACAGACATTCAGTACTTC. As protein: CASSLVRTDIQYF.

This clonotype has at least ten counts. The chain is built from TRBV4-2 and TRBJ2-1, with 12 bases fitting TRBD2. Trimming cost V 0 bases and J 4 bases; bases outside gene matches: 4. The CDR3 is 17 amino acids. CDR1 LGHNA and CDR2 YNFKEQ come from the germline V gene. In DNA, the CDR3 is TGTGCCAGCAGCCAAGAAACTAGCGGGAGGAGGTACAATGAGCAGTTCTTC. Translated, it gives CASSQETSGRRYNEQFF.

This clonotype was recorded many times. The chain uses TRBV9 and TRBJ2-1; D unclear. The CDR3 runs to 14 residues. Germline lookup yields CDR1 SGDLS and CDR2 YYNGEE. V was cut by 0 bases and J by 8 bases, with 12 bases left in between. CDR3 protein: CASSVGPDPDEQFF. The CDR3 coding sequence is TGTGCCAGCAGCGTAGGCCCTGACCCGGATGAGCAGTTCTTC.

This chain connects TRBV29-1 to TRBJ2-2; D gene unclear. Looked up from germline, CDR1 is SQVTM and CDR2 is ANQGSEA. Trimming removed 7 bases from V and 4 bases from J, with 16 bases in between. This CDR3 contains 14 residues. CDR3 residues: CSARASLGTGELFF. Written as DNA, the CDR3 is TGCAGCGCTAGAGCGAGCCTCGGCACCGGGGAGCTGTTTTTT.

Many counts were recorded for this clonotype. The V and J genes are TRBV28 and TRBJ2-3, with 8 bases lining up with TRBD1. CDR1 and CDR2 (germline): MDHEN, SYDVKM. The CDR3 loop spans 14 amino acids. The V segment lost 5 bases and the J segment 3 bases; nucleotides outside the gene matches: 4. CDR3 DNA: TGTGCCAGCAGTGACGGACAGGGAACAGATACGCAGTATTTT. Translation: CASSDGQGTDTQYF.

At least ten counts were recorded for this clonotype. The CDR3 reads CASSSRVGELFF. The CDR3 DNA follows: TGTGCCAGCAGCTCCAGGGTTGGGGAGCTGTTTTTT. V gene TRBV7-9 combines with J gene TRBJ2-2; perhaps TRBD1 as D (5 bases). The CDR3 sequence is 12 residues long. Germline V lookup: CDR1 SEHNR, CDR2 FQNEAQ (reference sequence). V was trimmed by 4 bases and J by 8 bases, leaving 8 bases between them.

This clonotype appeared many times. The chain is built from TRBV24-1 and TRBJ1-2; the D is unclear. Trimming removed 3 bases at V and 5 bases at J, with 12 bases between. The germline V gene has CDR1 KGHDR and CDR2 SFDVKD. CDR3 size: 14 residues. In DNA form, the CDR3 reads TGTGCCACCAGTGATGGGAACAGAAGATATGGCTACACCTTC. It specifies CATSDGNRRYGYTF.

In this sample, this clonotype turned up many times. The chain's CDR3 is CASSLGGTPSYEQYF. Written as DNA, the CDR3 is TGTGCCAGCAGCTTAGGGGGGACCCCCTCCTACGAGCAGTACTTC. The chain joins TRBV13 to TRBJ2-7; D is perhaps TRBD1 or TRBD2 (5 bases each). CDR1 and CDR2 (germline): PRHDT, FYEKMQ (reference sequence). Trimming shortened V by 0 bases and J by 0 bases, and 9 bases separated the two germline ends. CDR3 length equals 15 residues.

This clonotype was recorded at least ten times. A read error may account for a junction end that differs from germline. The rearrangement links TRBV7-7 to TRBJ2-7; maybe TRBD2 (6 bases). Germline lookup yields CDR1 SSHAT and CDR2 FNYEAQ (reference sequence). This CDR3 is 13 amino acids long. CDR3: CASSLAVGYEQYF. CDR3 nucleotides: TGTGCTAGCAGCTTAGCGGTCGGATACGAGCAGTACTTC. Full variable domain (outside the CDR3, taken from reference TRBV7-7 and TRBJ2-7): GAGVSQSPRYKVTKRGQDVTLRCDPISSHATLYWYQQALGQGPEFLTYFNYEAQPDKSGLPSDRFSAERPEGSISTLTIQRTEQRDSAMYRCASSLAVGYEQYFGPGTRLTVT.

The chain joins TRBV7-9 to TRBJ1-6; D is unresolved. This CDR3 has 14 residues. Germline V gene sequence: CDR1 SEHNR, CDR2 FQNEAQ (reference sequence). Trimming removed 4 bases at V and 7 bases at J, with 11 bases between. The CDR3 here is CASSSRRENSPLHF. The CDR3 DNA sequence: TGTGCCAGCAGCTCCCGACGGGAAAATTCACCCCTCCACTTT.

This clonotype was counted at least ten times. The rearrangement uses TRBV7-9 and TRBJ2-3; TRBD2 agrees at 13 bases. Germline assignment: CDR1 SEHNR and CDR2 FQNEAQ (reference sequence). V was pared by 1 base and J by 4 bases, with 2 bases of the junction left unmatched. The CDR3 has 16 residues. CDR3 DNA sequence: TGTGCCAGCAGCTTAGGTACTAGCGGGAGGGCAGATACGCAGTATTTT. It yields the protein CASSLGTSGRADTQYF.

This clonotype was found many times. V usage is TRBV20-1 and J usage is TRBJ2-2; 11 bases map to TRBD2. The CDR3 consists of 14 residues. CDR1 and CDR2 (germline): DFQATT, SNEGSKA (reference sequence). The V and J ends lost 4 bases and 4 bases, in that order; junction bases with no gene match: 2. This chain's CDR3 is CSAISGGATGELFF. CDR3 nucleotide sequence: TGCAGTGCTATTAGCGGGGGGGCCACCGGGGAGCTGTTTTTT.

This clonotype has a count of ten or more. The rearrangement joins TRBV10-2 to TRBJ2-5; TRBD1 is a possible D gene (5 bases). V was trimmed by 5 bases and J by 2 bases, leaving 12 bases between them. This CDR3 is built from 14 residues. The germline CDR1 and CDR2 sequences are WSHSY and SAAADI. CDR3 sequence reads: CASSRGPMQETQYF. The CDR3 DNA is TGCGCCAGCAGTAGGGGTCCGATGCAAGAGACCCAGTACTTC.

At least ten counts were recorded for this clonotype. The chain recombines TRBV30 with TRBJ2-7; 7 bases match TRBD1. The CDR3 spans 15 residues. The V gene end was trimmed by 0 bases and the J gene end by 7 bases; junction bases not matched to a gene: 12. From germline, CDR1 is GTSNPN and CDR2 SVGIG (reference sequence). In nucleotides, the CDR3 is TGTGCCTGGAGTGTACGGGACAGTGTCTCCAGGGAGCAGTACTTC. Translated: CAWSVRDSVSREQYF. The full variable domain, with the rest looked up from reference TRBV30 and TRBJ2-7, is SQTIHQWPATLVQPVGSPLSLECTVEGTSNPNLYWYRQAAGRGLQLLFYSVGIGQISSEVPQNLSASRPQDRQFILSSKKLLLSDSGFYLCAWSVRDSVSREQYFGPGTRLTVT.

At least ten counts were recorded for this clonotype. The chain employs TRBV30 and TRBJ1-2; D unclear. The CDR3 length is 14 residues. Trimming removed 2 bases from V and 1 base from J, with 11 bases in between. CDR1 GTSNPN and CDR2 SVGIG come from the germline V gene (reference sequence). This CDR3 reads CAWSMEQFNYGYTF. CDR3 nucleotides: TGTGCCTGGAGTATGGAACAGTTTAACTATGGCTACACCTTC.

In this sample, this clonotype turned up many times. The CDR3 sequence is CASSLGRTTNEKLFF. DNA of the CDR3: TGTGCCAGCAGCTTGGGCAGAACAACTAATGAAAAACTGTTTTTT. V gene TRBV11-2 combines with J gene TRBJ1-4; D ambiguous. Germline loops: CDR1 SGHAT, CDR2 FQNNGV. V lost 3 bases and J 0 bases, leaving 8 bases between the germline ends. The CDR3 consists of 15 residues.

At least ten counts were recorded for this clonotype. DNA of the CDR3: TGTGCCAGCTCACAACAGGCCTACGAGCAGTACTTC. As protein: CASSQQAYEQYF. The rearrangement links TRBV18 to TRBJ2-7; tentatively, D is TRBD1 (5 bases). Germline lookup yields CDR1 KGHSH and CDR2 LQKENI. The CDR3 runs 12 residues. Trimming shortened V by 4 bases and J by 2 bases, and 6 bases separated the two germline ends.

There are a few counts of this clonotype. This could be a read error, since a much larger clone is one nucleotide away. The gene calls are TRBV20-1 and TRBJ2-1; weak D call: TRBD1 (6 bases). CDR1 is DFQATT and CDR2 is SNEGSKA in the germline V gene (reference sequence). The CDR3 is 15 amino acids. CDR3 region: CSASHTGIPYNEQLF. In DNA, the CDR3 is TGCAGTGCTAGCCATACAGGGATCCCTTACAATGAGCAGCTCTTC.

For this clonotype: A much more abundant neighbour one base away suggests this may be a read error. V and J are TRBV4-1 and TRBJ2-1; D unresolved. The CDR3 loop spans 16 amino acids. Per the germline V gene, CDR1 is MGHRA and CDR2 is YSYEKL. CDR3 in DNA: TGCGCCAGCAGCCAAGCGGCCCCGGCACGGTACAATGAGCAGTCCTTC. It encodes CASSQAAPARYNEQSF.

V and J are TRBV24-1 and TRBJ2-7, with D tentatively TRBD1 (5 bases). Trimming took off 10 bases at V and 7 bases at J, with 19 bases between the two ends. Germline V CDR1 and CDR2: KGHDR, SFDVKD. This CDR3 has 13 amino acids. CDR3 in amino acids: CATSRQGSGEQYF. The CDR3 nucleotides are TGTGCCACTTCGAGGCAGGGATCTGGGGAGCAGTACTTC.

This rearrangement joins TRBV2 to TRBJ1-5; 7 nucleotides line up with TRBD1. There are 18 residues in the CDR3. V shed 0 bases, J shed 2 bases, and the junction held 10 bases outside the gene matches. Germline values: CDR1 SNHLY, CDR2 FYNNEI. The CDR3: CASSEADGRGYGNQPQHF. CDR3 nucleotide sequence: TGTGCCAGCAGTGAAGCAGACGGCAGGGGGTATGGCAATCAGCCCCAGCATTTT.

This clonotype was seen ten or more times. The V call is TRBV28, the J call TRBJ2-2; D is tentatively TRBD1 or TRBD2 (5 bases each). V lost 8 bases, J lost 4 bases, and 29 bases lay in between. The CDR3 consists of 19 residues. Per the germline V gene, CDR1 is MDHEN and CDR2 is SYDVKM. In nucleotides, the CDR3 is TGTGCCAGCTTAGTCGGACGGGACGTAAGCCGGAGGAGCACCGGGGAGCTGTTTTTT. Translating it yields CASLVGRDVSRRSTGELFF.

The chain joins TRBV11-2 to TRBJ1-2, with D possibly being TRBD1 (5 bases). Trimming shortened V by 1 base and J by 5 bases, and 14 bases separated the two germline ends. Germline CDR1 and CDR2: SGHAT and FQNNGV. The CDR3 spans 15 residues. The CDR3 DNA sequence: TGTGCCAGCAGCTTAGGCCCGGGACCGGGTTATGGCTACACCTTC. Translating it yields CASSLGPGPGYGYTF.

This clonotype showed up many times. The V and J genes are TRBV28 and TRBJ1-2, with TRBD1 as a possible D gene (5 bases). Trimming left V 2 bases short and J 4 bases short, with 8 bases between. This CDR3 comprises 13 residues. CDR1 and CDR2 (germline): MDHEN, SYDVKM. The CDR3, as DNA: TGTGCCAGCAGTTTAGCAGGGTTCTATGGCTACACCTTC. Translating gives CASSLAGFYGYTF.

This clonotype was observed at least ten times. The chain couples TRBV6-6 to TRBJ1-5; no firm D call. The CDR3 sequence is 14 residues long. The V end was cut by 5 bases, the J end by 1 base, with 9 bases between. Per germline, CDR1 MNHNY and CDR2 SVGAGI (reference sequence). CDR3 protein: CASSLHGSNQPQHF. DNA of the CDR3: TGTGCCAGCAGTCTACATGGCAGCAATCAGCCCCAGCATTTT.